The 27 T cell receptor beta chains given below trace back to one sample, sequenced in a study of a mutant IDH1 vaccine in newly diagnosed glioma. Data came from immunoSEQ multiplex PCR; TCRdb stores just in-frame clones and leaves some out. The table lists 20,000 to 25,000 clones, roughly 84% of them singletons. The time point denotes: baseline, week 1 (first vaccination visit). As to treatment: pre-vaccination baseline after standard-of-care therapy. Sequencing was performed on PBMCs, taken from a glioma patient treated with radiotherapy, temozolomide or both. All receptors derive from a man aged 35 to 55 with glioma.

There are a few counts of this clone. DNA of the CDR3: TGTGCCAGCAGTTTGGGGACGAACACTGAAGCTTTCTTT. Amino acid sequence: CASSLGTNTEAFF. The V gene is TRBV6-5, the J gene TRBJ1-1, with D perhaps TRBD1 (5 bases). The CDR3 spans 13 residues. Germline CDR1 and CDR2: MNHEY and SVGAGI. Trimming took 4 bases from V and 1 from J, leaving 7 bases between them.

Only one count was recorded for this clone. The chain recombines TRBV4-1 with TRBJ2-3, with D possibly matching TRBD2 (7 bases). In germline, CDR1 is MGHRA, CDR2 YSYEKL. CDR3 length: 19 residues. Trimming removed 2 bases at V and 1 base at J, with 22 bases between. This CDR3 reads CASSQSRLRGGHGTDTQYF. The CDR3 DNA sequence: TGCGCCAGCAGCCAATCTCGGCTAAGGGGGGGGCATGGCACAGATACGCAGTATTTT.

The chain has TRBV19 and TRBJ1-1; 11 bases map to TRBD1. Germline-derived CDR1 and CDR2 are LNHDA and SQIVND (reference sequence). This CDR3 spans 15 amino acids. V was clipped by 4 bases and J by 5 bases; unmatched bases: 6. CDR3 sequence (DNA): TGTGCCAGTAGTACTCGGACAGGGGGCAATACTGAAGCTTTCTTT. It encodes CASSTRTGGNTEAFF.

The chain is built from TRBV6-6 and TRBJ2-5, with D perhaps assigned TRBD1 or TRBD2 (5 bases each). Germline-derived CDR1 and CDR2 are MNHNY and SVGAGI (reference sequence). V was cut by 3 bases and J by 5 bases, with 13 bases left in between. There are 14 residues in the CDR3. CDR3 bases: TGTGCCAGCAGTTATGAGGGGTTTAGGGAGACCCAGTACTTC. It encodes CASSYEGFRETQYF.

This chain links TRBV29-1 with TRBJ1-1; 8 nucleotides agree with TRBD1. This CDR3 spans 14 amino acids. With 4 bases clipped from V and 2 bases from J, the junction kept 6 bases outside the gene matches. Germline V gives CDR1 SQVTM, CDR2 ANQGSEA. CDR3 amino acids: CSVVRQGANTEAFF. The CDR3 DNA sequence: TGCAGCGTTGTAAGGCAGGGGGCTAACACTGAAGCTTTCTTT.

The chain uses TRBV27 and TRBJ2-1, with 9 bases aligning to TRBD2. Germline trimming cut 2 bases from V and 6 bases from J; bases unmatched to any gene: 2. This CDR3 is 14 amino acids long. In germline, CDR1 is MNHEY, CDR2 SMNVEV (reference sequence). The CDR3 DNA reads TGTGCCAGCAGTTTAGCGGGGGGGCCCAATGAGCAGTTCTTC. Amino acids: CASSLAGGPNEQFF.

The chain recombines TRBV29-1 with TRBJ2-7; a possible D gene is TRBD1 (6 bases). CDR1 and CDR2 from the germline V gene are SQVTM and ANQGSEA. Trimming removed 5 bases at V and 5 bases at J, with 19 bases between. The CDR3 has 14 amino acids. CDR3 sequence reads: CSVHLQGRLNEQYF. The CDR3 coding sequence is TGCAGCGTTCACTTACAGGGAAGGCTCAACGAGCAGTACTTC.

This rearrangement joins TRBV4-2 to TRBJ2-5; D is unclear. V gave up 3 bases and J gave up 0 bases, with 8 bases separating them. Germline-derived CDR1 and CDR2 are LGHNA and YNFKEQ. The CDR3 consists of 14 residues. The CDR3 here is CASSQTGNQETQYF. Here the CDR3 DNA reads TGTGCCAGCAGCCAGACCGGAAACCAAGAGACCCAGTACTTC.

The chain uses TRBV7-2 and TRBJ2-3, with D perhaps matching TRBD2 (5 bases). The CDR3 spans 13 residues. The V and J ends lost 4 bases and 15 bases respectively, with 20 bases between them. CDR1 and CDR2 (germline): SGHTA, FQGNSA. CDR3 nucleotides: TGTGCCAGCAGCTCCCAAAGGCGGGTCTCCGCTTATTTT. Its protein is CASSSQRRVSAYF.

This chain joins TRBV29-1 and TRBJ1-1, with 8 bases identical to TRBD1. V lost 4 bases and J lost 5; bases outside the gene matches: 6. The CDR3 length is 13 residues. From germline, CDR1 is SQVTM and CDR2 ANQGSEA. CDR3 nucleotides: TGCAGCGTTGTCGGACAGGGAGGAACTGAAGCTTTCTTT. Encoded protein: CSVVGQGGTEAFF.

The J gene is TRBJ1-2, the V gene TRBV30; TRBD1 aligns across 7 bases. Germline V CDR1 and CDR2: GTSNPN, SVGIG (reference sequence). There are 12 residues in the CDR3. The ends lost 4 bases at V and 2 bases at J; junction bases unmatched: 1. Written as DNA, the CDR3 is TGTGCCTGGACGACAGGGAACTATGGCTACACCTTC. Translation: CAWTTGNYGYTF.

The chain carries TRBV6-5 and TRBJ1-5, with no clear D. Germline-derived CDR1 and CDR2 are MNHEY and SVGAGI. V was cut by 4 bases and J by 0 bases, with 7 bases left in between. The CDR3 loop spans 14 amino acids. The CDR3: CASSSTYSNQPQHF. The CDR3 coding sequence is TGTGCCAGCAGTTCTACCTATAGCAATCAGCCCCAGCATTTT.

V gene TRBV5-1 combines with J gene TRBJ2-3, with D possibly being TRBD2 (5 bases). The CDR3 loop spans 12 amino acids. The germline gives CDR1 SGHRS, CDR2 YFSETQ. V was pared by 0 bases and J by 8 bases, with 7 bases between. CDR3 amino acids: CASSLEAGTQYF. The CDR3 DNA sequence: TGCGCCAGCAGCTTGGAGGCGGGTACGCAGTATTTT.

The count of this clone is one. The CDR3 here is CASSLVSGPQETQYF. CDR3 in DNA: TGTGCCAGCAGCTTAGTTAGCGGGCCACAAGAGACCCAGTACTTC. The J gene is TRBJ2-5, the V gene TRBV7-2; 7 bases are a match to TRBD2. After removal of 1 base from V and 2 bases from J, the junction contained 4 bases not matched to a gene. The CDR3 is made up of 15 amino acids. Germline lookup yields CDR1 SGHTA and CDR2 FQGNSA.

V gene TRBV19 combines with J gene TRBJ2-2, with TRBD2 matching over 9 bases. This CDR3 contains 16 residues. Germline V CDR1 and CDR2: LNHDA, SQIVND (reference sequence). V trimming: 7 bases; J trimming: 4 bases; junction bases outside the gene matches: 10. CDR3 amino acids: CASNWLAGPITGELFF. The CDR3 DNA follows: TGTGCCAGTAACTGGCTAGCGGGGCCAATCACCGGGGAGCTGTTTTTT. The entire variable domain, with the rest obtained from reference TRBV19 and TRBJ2-2, is as follows: DGGITQSPKYLFRKEGQNVTLSCEQNLNHDAMYWYRQDPGQGLRLIYYSQIVNDFQKGDIAEGYSVSREKKESFPLTVTSAQKNPTAFYLCASNWLAGPITGELFFGEGSRLTVL.

The J gene is TRBJ1-1, the V gene TRBV9; D is unresolved. V lost 3 bases and J 4 bases, leaving 4 bases between the germline ends. The V gene's germline CDR1 is SGDLS and CDR2 YYNGEE. The CDR3 runs 11 residues. Here the CDR3 reads CASSEVTEAFF. As DNA, the CDR3 is TGTGCCAGCAGCGAGGTCACTGAAGCTTTCTTT.

The V gene is TRBV5-6, the J gene TRBJ1-2; possibly TRBD1 for D (6 bases). Trimming pared 6 bases from V and 6 bases from J, leaving 15 bases between. Germline CDR1 is SGHDT and CDR2 is YYEEEE. CDR3 size: 13 residues. The CDR3 loop is CASNPGGRDGYTF. Here the CDR3 DNA reads TGTGCCAGCAACCCCGGGGGGCGCGATGGCTACACCTTC.

This rearrangement joins TRBV5-6 to TRBJ2-7; 9 bases agree with TRBD2. Unmatched junction bases numbered 12, after V lost 2 bases and J lost 9 bases. Germline V gene sequence: CDR1 SGHDT, CDR2 YYEEEE. CDR3 length: 15 amino acids. The CDR3, as DNA: TGTGCCAGCAGCTTCAGGGCGGGGGGGACTCGAAGGCAGTACGTC. Its translation: CASSFRAGGTRRQYV.

The J gene is TRBJ1-1, the V gene TRBV6-5; D is ambiguous. Trimming removed 0 bases from V and 0 bases from J, with 11 bases in between. The CDR3 runs to 16 residues. Germline CDR1 and CDR2: MNHEY and SVGAGI. The CDR3 region is CASSYSTYGMNTEAFF. The CDR3 coding sequence is TGTGCCAGCAGTTACTCGACCTACGGCATGAACACTGAAGCTTTCTTT.

The V call is TRBV5-4, the J call TRBJ1-3; D is perhaps TRBD1 (5 bases). This CDR3 comprises 14 residues. Trimming took 0 bases from V and 4 from J, leaving 8 bases between them. CDR1 and CDR2 from the germline V gene are SGHNT and YYREEE (reference sequence). The CDR3 nucleotides read TGTGCCAGCAGCTTGGCGGGGGAAGGAAACACCATATATTTT. Its protein is CASSLAGEGNTIYF. Filled out from reference TRBV5-4 and TRBJ1-3, the complete variable domain reads ETGVTQSPTHLIKTRGQQVTLRCSSQSGHNTVSWYQQALGQGPQFIFQYYREEENGRGNFPPRFSGLQFPNYSSELNVNALELDDSALYLCASSLAGEGNTIYFGEGSWLTVV.

The V gene is TRBV2, the J gene TRBJ1-5; TRBD1 might be the D (6 bases). Per the germline V gene, CDR1 is SNHLY and CDR2 is FYNNEI. The V end lost 5 bases, the J end lost 5 bases, and 16 bases lay between the germline ends. The CDR3 sequence is 15 residues long. The CDR3 is CASSPRGGRDQPQHF. As DNA, the CDR3 is TGTGCCAGCAGTCCTCGAGGGGGGAGAGATCAGCCCCAGCATTTT.

This chain links TRBV5-4 with TRBJ1-2, with TRBD1 as a possible D gene (5 bases). Germline values: CDR1 SGHNT, CDR2 YYREEE (reference sequence). This CDR3 contains 13 residues. Trimming shortened V by 3 bases and J by 2 bases, and 8 bases separated the two germline ends. CDR3 sequence (DNA): TGTGCCAGCAGCTCATCAGGGAACTATGGCTACACCTTC. Protein sequence: CASSSSGNYGYTF.

The chain combines TRBV6-6 with TRBJ2-1; D is undetermined. Germline CDR1 reads MNHNY; CDR2 reads SVGAGI (reference sequence). CDR3 size: 13 residues. V lost 0 bases and J lost 6, with 6 bases in between. CDR3 in amino acids: CASSYSRANEQFF. DNA for the CDR3: TGTGCCAGCAGTTACTCCCGGGCCAATGAGCAGTTCTTC.

V is TRBV5-4 and J is TRBJ1-2; D uncertain. CDR1 is SGHNT, CDR2 YYREEE, per germline (reference sequence). Trimming took 0 bases from V and 8 from J, leaving 8 bases between them. This CDR3 has 12 amino acids. The CDR3 coding sequence is TGTGCCAGCAGCTTGGCGGGAGGCGGCTACACCTTC. The encoded protein is CASSLAGGGYTF.

V and J are TRBV5-1 and TRBJ1-6, with D unclear. CDR3 length equals 15 residues. V gave up 4 bases and J gave up 9 bases, with 17 bases separating them. Germline V CDR1 and CDR2: SGHRS, YFSETQ. This CDR3 is CASSVGLANGSPLHF. CDR3 sequence (DNA): TGCGCCAGCAGCGTGGGGTTGGCCAACGGTTCACCCCTCCACTTT.

This clone was seen a handful of times. The genes are TRBV27 and TRBJ1-2; 11 bases line up with TRBD1. V shed 6 bases, J shed 8 bases, and the junction held 8 bases outside the gene matches. The CDR3 contains 14 residues. Looked up from germline, CDR1 is MNHEY and CDR2 is SMNVEV (reference sequence). The CDR3, as DNA: TGTGCCAGCAGCGGACAGGGGGCGCTTGGGGGCTACACCTTC. Translating it yields CASSGQGALGGYTF.

The CDR3 sequence: CASSLTSGPPDTQYF. DNA of the CDR3: TGTGCCAGCAGCCTAACTAGCGGACCCCCAGATACGCAGTATTTT. J is TRBJ2-3 and V is TRBV4-2, with TRBD2 identical over 8 bases. Germline values: CDR1 LGHNA, CDR2 YNFKEQ. Trimming took 4 bases from V and 4 from J; bases not matched to a gene: 7. There are 15 residues in the CDR3.